The 26 T cell receptor beta chains below come from one sample, sequenced in a study of cytomegalovirus exposure and HLA in healthy donors. Method: immunoSEQ multiplex PCR; TCRdb's copy keeps in-frame clones and lacks some. Seen here are 100,000 to 120,000 clones, around 89% observed once, and the top ten hold 1.4%. Source material: PBMCs. The receptors stem from a woman aged 30 to 39 in good health and CMV-seropositive.

The chain carries TRBV2 and TRBJ1-2, with TRBD1 identical over 7 bases. Trimming removed 7 bases from V and 2 bases from J; junction bases left unmatched: 4. The CDR3 length is 13 residues. CDR1 and CDR2 (germline): SNHLY, FYNNEI. The CDR3 nucleotides read TGTGCCAGCACCCGGGGACAGAACTATGGCTACACCTTC. Protein product: CASTRGQNYGYTF.

This clone was detected only once. The chain joins TRBV5-6 to TRBJ2-7; 8 bases are shared with TRBD1. The CDR3 has 15 amino acids. The V segment lost 0 bases and the J segment 1 base; nucleotides outside the gene matches: 3. From germline, CDR1 is SGHDT and CDR2 YYEEEE. The CDR3 reads CASSLVQGGSYEQYF. CDR3 coding DNA: TGTGCCAGCAGCTTGGTACAGGGGGGATCCTACGAGCAGTACTTC.

In this sample, this clone turned up once. The gene calls are TRBV7-2 and TRBJ2-5; the D gene is possibly TRBD2 (6 bases). Germline CDR1 SGHTA, CDR2 FQGNSA. The germline V and J ends were trimmed by 2 bases and 5 bases, with 12 bases remaining between them. CDR3 length: 14 amino acids. The CDR3 coding sequence is TGTGCCAGCAGCTTACGCCTGGAGGGGGAGACCCAGTACTTC. It specifies CASSLRLEGETQYF.

The table lists this clone with a few counts. V usage is TRBV5-5 and J usage is TRBJ2-1; 12 bases align to TRBD2. The CDR3 runs 16 residues. CDR1 is SGHKS and CDR2 is YYEKEE in the germline V gene (reference sequence). The trim removed 1 base at V and 7 bases at J, leaving 6 bases unmatched. The CDR3 protein is CASSLLAGGIGNEQFF. CDR3 DNA: TGTGCCAGCAGCTTGCTAGCGGGGGGGATTGGAAATGAGCAGTTCTTC.

A few counts support this clone. The chain carries TRBV7-8 and TRBJ2-1; D is undetermined. Deletions cut 4 bases from V and 4 bases from J, with 11 bases between. CDR3 length equals 14 residues. Looked up from germline, CDR1 is SGHVS and CDR2 is FQNEAQ. The CDR3 is CASSSALAYNEQFF. In DNA, the CDR3 is TGTGCCAGCAGCTCGGCATTAGCTTACAATGAGCAGTTCTTC.

The chain carries TRBV5-1 and TRBJ2-7; TRBD1 might be the D (5 bases). Germline V gives CDR1 SGHRS, CDR2 YFSETQ. Trimming took 4 bases from V and 3 from J, leaving 17 bases between them. The CDR3 has 15 residues. The CDR3 DNA reads TGCGCCAGCAGCACCCTGTCGACAGCAAACTACGAGCAGTACTTC. Protein product: CASSTLSTANYEQYF.

The chain combines TRBV5-6 with TRBJ2-5, with TRBD2 identical over 9 bases. Trimming at V came to 4 bases and at J to 2 bases, leaving 12 bases not matched to a gene. CDR1 is SGHDT, CDR2 YYEEEE, per germline. CDR3 length: 17 residues. CDR3 DNA: TGTGCCAGCAGCCGCGCGGGCGGGGGGGCCAGGCAAGAGACCCAGTACTTC. Encoded protein: CASSRAGGGARQETQYF.

J is TRBJ1-2 and V is TRBV6-5; tentative D call: TRBD1 (6 bases). Trimming left V 1 base short and J 5 bases short, with 14 bases between. The CDR3 runs 15 residues. The germline CDR1 and CDR2 sequences are MNHEY and SVGAGI. CDR3 residues: CASSYLAGTSYGYTF. DNA of the CDR3: TGTGCCAGCAGTTACTTGGCCGGGACATCTTATGGCTACACCTTC.

The chain uses TRBV7-2 and TRBJ2-7; TRBD1 is a possible D gene (5 bases). Germline assignment: CDR1 SGHTA and CDR2 FQGNSA. This CDR3 is 15 amino acids long. The germline V and J ends were trimmed by 5 bases and 8 bases, with 22 bases remaining between them. The CDR3 loop is CASSGKTVGFDKQYF. DNA for the CDR3: TGTGCCAGCAGCGGGAAGACAGTAGGCTTTGACAAGCAGTACTTC. The full variable domain, completed using reference TRBV7-2 and TRBJ2-7, is GAGVSQSPSNKVTEKGKDVELRCDPISGHTALYWYRQSLGQGLEFLIYFQGNSAPDKSGLPSDRFSAERTGGSVSTLTIQRTQQEDSAVYLCASSGKTVGFDKQYFGPGTRLTVT.

The chain is built from TRBV30 and TRBJ1-1; the D is unclear. The germline gives CDR1 GTSNPN, CDR2 SVGIG (reference sequence). V was trimmed by 1 base and J by 5 bases, leaving 11 bases between them. This CDR3 spans 13 amino acids. CDR3 nucleotide sequence: TGTGCCTGGAGTGATGAGGGTGTGACTGAAGCTTTCTTT. Amino acids: CAWSDEGVTEAFF.

A single count supports this clone. The chain employs TRBV4-3 and TRBJ2-2; 11 bases line up with TRBD1. V was pared by 1 base and J by 6 bases, with 1 base of the junction left unmatched. In germline, CDR1 is LGHNA, CDR2 YSLEER. This CDR3 has 15 residues. This CDR3 reads CASSQGTGGPGELFF. The CDR3 nucleotides are TGCGCCAGCAGCCAAGGGACAGGGGGCCCCGGGGAGCTGTTTTTT.

V usage is TRBV19 and J usage is TRBJ2-3; D perhaps matches TRBD1 (5 bases). Germline loops: CDR1 LNHDA, CDR2 SQIVND (reference sequence). Deletions cut 6 bases from V and 5 bases from J, with 9 bases between. The CDR3 extends over 12 amino acids. The DNA for the CDR3 is TGTGCCAGTAGCCGCAGGGAAGATACGCAGTATTTT. As protein: CASSRREDTQYF.

The CDR3 nucleotides are TGTGCCAGCAGCTTAGAACAGGGTTGGGGCACTGAAGCTTTCTTT. Translation: CASSLEQGWGTEAFF. The rearrangement uses TRBV7-9 and TRBJ1-1; tentative D call: TRBD1 (6 bases). This CDR3 has 15 amino acids. Trimming took 1 base from V and 4 from J, leaving 13 bases between them. Germline CDR1 and CDR2: SEHNR and FQNEAQ (reference sequence).

V is TRBV15 and J is TRBJ2-3; 9 bases align to TRBD2. With 0 bases clipped from V and 1 base from J, the junction kept 11 bases outside the gene matches. There are 19 residues in the CDR3. Germline CDR1 reads LNHNV; CDR2 reads YYDKDF (reference sequence). The CDR3, as DNA: TGTGCCACCAGCAGAGATTTGGCGGGGGGGCTTTGGCGCACAGATACGCAGTATTTT. Translation gives CATSRDLAGGLWRTDTQYF.

The chain couples TRBV5-1 to TRBJ1-1; D might be TRBD1 (6 bases). V lost 1 base to trimming and J lost 1 base, with 14 bases between them. Per the germline V gene, CDR1 is SGHRS and CDR2 is YFSETQ. The CDR3 spans 16 residues. CDR3 sequence: CASSLTPQGSNTEAFF. The CDR3 DNA follows: TGCGCCAGCAGCTTGACCCCCCAGGGGTCGAACACTGAAGCTTTCTTT. Full variable domain (missing parts from reference TRBV5-1 and TRBJ1-1): KAGVTQTPRYLIKTRGQQVTLSCSPISGHRSVSWYQQTPGQGLQFLFEYFSETQRNKGNFPGRFSGRQFSNSRSEMNVSTLELGDSALYLCASSLTPQGSNTEAFFGQGTRLTVV.

J is TRBJ2-7 and V is TRBV9; TRBD2 matches 9 bases. CDR1 and CDR2 from the germline V gene are SGDLS and YYNGEE. Trimming removed 4 bases from V and 7 bases from J; junction bases left unmatched: 12. The CDR3 extends over 15 amino acids. The CDR3 coding sequence is TGTGCCAGCAGCCCCCTAATAGCGGGAGAGAGGGAGCAGTACTTC. It specifies CASSPLIAGEREQYF.

The V and J genes are TRBV5-1 and TRBJ2-5, with 7 bases that match TRBD1. There are 16 residues in the CDR3. CDR1 and CDR2 from the germline V gene are SGHRS and YFSETQ. The trim removed 2 bases at V and 0 bases at J, leaving 7 bases unmatched. CDR3 nucleotides: TGCGCCAGCAGCTTATTTTCGGGACAGTACCAAGAGACCCAGTACTTC. Translating it yields CASSLFSGQYQETQYF.

The chain is built from TRBV5-1 and TRBJ2-5; TRBD1 might be the D (5 bases). CDR1 SGHRS and CDR2 YFSETQ come from the germline V gene. CDR3 length: 13 amino acids. Deletions cut 4 bases from V and 7 bases from J, with 14 bases between. In nucleotides, the CDR3 is TGCGCCAGCAGCCAAGGACCGCAGGGGACCCAGTACTTC. The encoded protein is CASSQGPQGTQYF.

V and J are TRBV2 and TRBJ2-7; D is possibly TRBD1 (5 bases). Germline lookup yields CDR1 SNHLY and CDR2 FYNNEI. V was shortened by 6 bases and J by 5 bases, with 11 bases between the two germline ends. This CDR3 is 12 amino acids long. The CDR3 DNA is TGTGCCAGCAGAGTAACAGGTCACGAGCAGTACTTC. Protein product: CASRVTGHEQYF.

This clone showed up just a few times. The chain has TRBV2 and TRBJ2-7, with 7 bases lining up with TRBD1. The CDR3 consists of 13 residues. V lost 4 bases, J lost 3 bases, and 3 bases stayed unmatched. Germline-derived CDR1 and CDR2 are SNHLY and FYNNEI. CDR3 sequence: CASSGGQVYEQYF. In DNA, the CDR3 is TGTGCCAGCAGTGGTGGACAGGTCTACGAGCAGTACTTC.

The table lists this clone with a count of one. The chain links TRBV9 to TRBJ2-1, with 8 nucleotides matching TRBD2. Germline-derived CDR1 and CDR2 are SGDLS and YYNGEE. Unmatched junction bases numbered 1, after V lost 0 bases and J lost 8 bases. There are 13 residues in the CDR3. CDR3 bases: TGTGCCAGCAGCGTAGCGGGGGGGCATGAGCAGTTCTTC. Translated: CASSVAGGHEQFF.

This clone came up once. V is TRBV27 and J is TRBJ1-5, with 7 bases that match TRBD1. The germline CDR1 and CDR2 sequences are MNHEY and SMNVEV (reference sequence). The trim removed 0 bases at V and 9 bases at J, leaving 8 bases unmatched. This CDR3 contains 15 residues. CDR3 sequence (DNA): TGTGCCAGCAGTTTATCGGGCACAGGGGACGGGCCCCAGCATTTT. This gives the protein CASSLSGTGDGPQHF.

V is TRBV4-3 and J is TRBJ2-1, with TRBD2 identical over 7 bases. The CDR3 runs 14 residues. With 0 bases clipped from V and 9 bases from J, the junction kept 5 bases outside the gene matches. Germline V lookup: CDR1 LGHNA, CDR2 YSLEER. The CDR3 is CASSQESSSGEQFF. CDR3 sequence (DNA): TGCGCCAGCAGCCAAGAGTCCTCTAGCGGTGAGCAGTTCTTC.

The gene calls are TRBV27 and TRBJ2-7; TRBD1 matches 10 bases. Germline V CDR1 and CDR2: MNHEY, SMNVEV (reference sequence). The CDR3 is 14 residues long. V trimming: 2 bases; J trimming: 2 bases; junction bases outside the gene matches: 0. The CDR3 region has the DNA TGTGCCAGCAGTTTAGGGACAGGGGCCTACGAGCAGTACTTC. It translates to CASSLGTGAYEQYF.

The CDR3 region is CASKGQGGTEAFF. The CDR3 DNA reads as TGTGCCAGCAAGGGACAGGGGGGGACTGAAGCTTTCTTT. This chain uses TRBV2 with TRBJ1-1; 11 nucleotides line up with TRBD1. Germline CDR1 and CDR2: SNHLY and FYNNEI. After removal of 7 bases from V and 5 bases from J, the junction contained 3 bases not matched to a gene. The CDR3 totals 13 residues.

The table lists this clone with a count of one. The chain couples TRBV6-5 to TRBJ2-5; weak D call: TRBD1 (6 bases). This CDR3 comprises 14 residues. Per the germline V gene, CDR1 is MNHEY and CDR2 is SVGAGI. V lost 6 bases and J lost 2, with 13 bases in between. The CDR3 is CASSTRTAQETQYF. The CDR3 DNA is TGTGCCAGCAGCACCCGGACAGCACAAGAGACCCAGTACTTC.